This is a list of T cell receptor beta chains from one sample in a study of blood T cell repertoires in COVID-19. Method: immunoSEQ multiplex PCR; TCRdb's copy keeps in-frame clones and lacks some. The data show about 45,000 clones, 80% to 90% seen once. The specimen was peripheral blood. These receptor sequences come from a human donor in a cohort sampled during active COVID-19. CDR3s include the opening cysteine and the closing phenylalanine or tryptophan. D genes are given only for firm matches. For some rows the clone size is stated as once, few or many, or as a class when expanded; others skip it.

size	D	J	V	CDR3	DNA
-	TRBD1	TRBJ1-1	TRBV4-1	CASSQDWTGSTEAFF	TGCGCCAGCAGCCAAGATTGGACAGGTTCGACTGAAGCTTTCTTT
-	-	TRBJ2-7	TRBV5-5	CASSLIQYEQYF	TGTGCCAGCAGCTTAATACAATACGAGCAGTACTTC
-	TRBD2	TRBJ2-5	TRBV29-1	CSVGVGGYQETQYF	TGCAGCGTTGGCGTCGGGGGGTACCAAGAGACCCAGTACTTC
few	TRBD2	TRBJ2-7	TRBV3-1/TRBV3-2	CASSPSGGIYEQYF	TGTGCCAGCAGCCCTAGCGGGGGTATCTACGAGCAGTACTTC
once	TRBD1	TRBJ2-3	TRBV24-1	CATSDPGGQGKYF	TGTGCCACCAGTGACCCGGGGGGACAGGGGAAGTATTTT
once	-	TRBJ1-6	TRBV24-1	CAIGDSEGSYNSPLHF	TGTGCCATCGGGGACTCCGAGGGTTCCTATAATTCACCCCTCCACTTT
once	TRBD1	TRBJ1-5	TRBV7-2	CASSTSDRKPQHF	TGTGCCAGCAGCACCTCGGACAGGAAGCCCCAGCATTTT
-	TRBD1	TRBJ1-2	TRBV7-9	CASSAIKGTAYGYTF	TGTGCCAGCAGCGCGATTAAGGGGACAGCTTATGGCTACACCTTC
-	-	TRBJ1-5	TRBV20-1	CSASTGTGQPQHF	TGCAGTGCTAGTACAGGGACCGGTCAGCCCCAGCATTTT
-	TRBD2	TRBJ2-2	TRBV6-5	CASSTSGLNTGELFF	TGTGCCAGCAGTACTAGCGGTTTGAACACCGGGGAGCTGTTTTTT
-	TRBD2	TRBJ2-3	TRBV18	CASSPFTSGSTDTQYF	TGTGCCAGCTCACCATTTACTAGCGGGAGCACAGATACGCAGTATTTT
-	TRBD2	TRBJ2-3	TRBV5-4	CASSLGLAGITDTQYF	TGTGCCAGCAGCTTGGGGCTAGCGGGGATCACAGATACGCAGTATTTT
-	TRBD1	TRBJ2-2	TRBV7-9	CASSLEGQVNTGELFF	TGTGCCAGCAGCTTGGAGGGACAGGTCAACACCGGGGAGCTGTTTTTT
-	-	TRBJ2-3	TRBV7-9	CASSLGGQLTDTQYF	TGTGCCAGCAGCTTAGGGGGACAACTCACAGATACGCAGTATTTT
-	-	TRBJ2-5	TRBV7-9	CASSFLGETQYF	TGTGCCAGCAGCTTCCTAGGAGAGACCCAGTACTTC
-	-	TRBJ2-3	TRBV25-1	CASSTGDIASTDTQYF	TGTGCCAGCAGCACCGGGGACATAGCTAGCACAGATACGCAGTATTTT
once	TRBD1	TRBJ1-2	TRBV12-5	CASGEQGARAYGYTF	TGTGCTAGTGGTGAACAGGGGGCGCGGGCCTATGGCTACACCTTC
-	TRBD2	TRBJ2-7	TRBV4-1	CASSQVVAGVYEQYF	TGCGCCAGCAGCCAAGTGGTAGCGGGGGTCTACGAGCAGTACTTC
-	-	TRBJ2-5	TRBV5-4	CASSTGDRETQYF	TGTGCCAGCAGTACGGGAGACCGAGAGACCCAGTACTTC
few	-	TRBJ1-2	TRBV10-3	CATQANYGYTF	TGTGCCACACAGGCTAACTATGGCTACACCTTC
-	-	TRBJ1-1	TRBV19	CASSFGSRGMAFF	TGTGCCAGTAGTTTTGGTTCCCGGGGTATGGCTTTCTTT
-	-	TRBJ1-1	TRBV4-2	CASSQDGDGRAGAFF	TGTGCCAGCAGCCAAGACGGGGATGGCCGGGCGGGAGCTTTCTTT
-	-	TRBJ1-5	TRBV19	CASSPTGSHQPQHF	TGTGCCAGTAGCCCTACAGGGAGCCATCAGCCCCAGCATTTT
-	TRBD2	TRBJ2-7	TRBV5-1	CASSLGGRGYYEQYF	TGCGCCAGCAGCTTGGGCGGGAGAGGATACTACGAGCAGTACTTC
-	TRBD1	TRBJ2-7	TRBV19	CASSPMDRGGYEQYF	TGTGCCAGTAGTCCCATGGACAGGGGTGGGTACGAGCAGTACTTC
-	-	TRBJ2-1	TRBV10-1	CASSDHGLTNEQFF	TGCGCCAGCAGTGACCACGGACTAACAAATGAGCAGTTCTTC
-	-	TRBJ2-7	TRBV21-1	CASSVWARSDYEQYF	TGTGCCAGCAGCGTATGGGCGCGATCCGACTACGAGCAGTACTTC
-	-	TRBJ1-3	TRBV5-1	CASSPQGTGNTIYF	TGCGCCAGCAGCCCTCAGGGCACTGGAAACACCATATATTTT
-	TRBD1	TRBJ1-5	TRBV6-2/TRBV6-3	CASSYGRPGQGLYSNQPQHF	TGTGCCAGCAGTTATGGCCGCCCGGGACAGGGGCTCTATAGCAATCAGCCCCAGCATTTT
-	-	TRBJ2-3	TRBV4-1	CASSQEWATGSTDTQYF	TGCGCCAGCAGCCAAGAGTGGGCGACAGGTTCGACAGATACGCAGTATTTT
-	-	TRBJ1-5	TRBV9	CASSVAGGNQPQHF	TGTGCCAGCAGCGTAGCAGGGGGCAATCAGCCCCAGCATTTT
-	-	TRBJ1-2	TRBV2	CASSPSPGTNYGYTF	TGTGCCAGCAGCCCCTCCCCCGGGACAAACTATGGCTACACCTTC
-	-	TRBJ2-5	TRBV6-2/TRBV6-3	CASSLEETQYF	TGTGCCAGCAGTTTAGAAGAGACCCAGTACTTC
-	TRBD1	TRBJ1-2	TRBV10-3	CAIRPQGAENYGYTF	TGTGCCATCAGACCACAGGGGGCGGAAAACTATGGCTACACCTTC
-	-	TRBJ2-7	TRBV3-1/TRBV3-2	CASSLWTETSYEQYF	TGTGCCAGCAGCCTTTGGACAGAAACATCCTACGAGCAGTACTTC